Listed here are 31 T cell receptor beta chains from one sample, sequenced in a study of Tregs in tolerant kidney transplant recipients. The data were produced by immunoSEQ multiplex PCR, yet TCRdb's version contains in-frame clones alone and is incomplete. The sample lists about 69,000 clones, approximately 88% occurring once. The sequencing used CD4+ T cells from blood, collected before the transplant. These receptors all come from a human donor who received a combined kidney and bone marrow transplant.

The chain joins TRBV7-3 to TRBJ2-5; 9 nucleotides align to TRBD2. V lost 5 bases and J lost 7; bases outside the gene matches: 5. This CDR3 is built from 13 residues. The germline V gene encodes CDR1 SGHTA and CDR2 FQGTGA. The CDR3 loop reads CASSQRGDGTQYF. CDR3 nucleotide sequence: TGTGCCAGCAGCCAGCGGGGGGACGGGACCCAGTACTTC.

The rearrangement links TRBV28 to TRBJ2-7, with 11 bases that match TRBD1. Germline CDR1 and CDR2: MDHEN and SYDVKM. V gave up 5 bases and J gave up 5 bases; unmatched junction bases: 8. The CDR3 covers 15 residues. CDR3 sequence reads: CASSEFGQGANEQYF. The CDR3 nucleotides read TGTGCCAGCAGTGAATTCGGACAGGGGGCTAACGAGCAGTACTTC.

The rearrangement links TRBV7-8 to TRBJ2-3; D perhaps matches TRBD2 (5 bases). Germline loops: CDR1 SGHVS, CDR2 FQNEAQ. The CDR3 is 14 residues long. V was pared by 1 base and J by 4 bases, with 9 bases between. CDR3 protein: CASSLGGSADTQYF. The CDR3 bases are TGTGCCAGCAGCTTAGGAGGGAGTGCAGATACGCAGTATTTT.

V gene TRBV2 combines with J gene TRBJ2-7; 8 positions match TRBD1. CDR1 and CDR2 from the germline V gene are SNHLY and FYNNEI. The V segment lost 6 bases and the J segment 3 bases; nucleotides outside the gene matches: 7. This CDR3 region has 14 residues. The CDR3 coding sequence is TGTGCCAGCAGGATGGGACAGGATTACTACGAGCAGTACTTC. Protein product: CASRMGQDYYEQYF. Combining the CDR3 with reference TRBV2 and TRBJ2-7 gives the whole variable domain EPEVTQTPSHQVTQMGQEVILRCVPISNHLYFYWYRQILGQKVEFLVSFYNNEISEKSEIFDDQFSVERPDGSNFTLKIRSTKLEDSAMYFCASRMGQDYYEQYFGPGTRLTVT.

J is TRBJ1-3 and V is TRBV7-2; no reliable D call. CDR3 size: 15 residues. Looked up from germline, CDR1 is SGHTA and CDR2 is FQGNSA. Trimming pared 5 bases from V and 2 bases from J, leaving 13 bases between. The DNA of the CDR3 is TGTGCCAGCAGCCCACACCAGGTGGCTGGAAACACCATATATTTT. It is translated as CASSPHQVAGNTIYF.

This sequence joins TRBV6-1 and TRBJ2-5; 7 positions match TRBD2. The germline CDR1 and CDR2 sequences are MNHNS and SASEGT. J gave up 5 bases and V 2 bases, and 2 bases lay outside the gene matches. The CDR3 extends over 13 amino acids. CDR3 in DNA: TGTGCCAGCAGTGAACGGGAGGAGGAGACCCAGTACTTC. Residues: CASSEREEETQYF.

This chain links TRBV10-3 with TRBJ2-7, with 8 nucleotides matching TRBD1. With 3 bases clipped from V and 4 bases from J, the junction kept 2 bases outside the gene matches. The V gene's germline CDR1 is ENHRY and CDR2 SYGVKD. The CDR3 totals 13 residues. The CDR3 is CAISEYRGYEQYF. The DNA of the CDR3 is TGTGCCATCAGTGAATACAGGGGGTACGAGCAGTACTTC.

The gene calls are TRBV15 and TRBJ2-1, with TRBD2 as a possible D gene (6 bases). Germline V gives CDR1 LNHNV, CDR2 YYDKDF (reference sequence). V gave up 4 bases and J gave up 3 bases, with 13 bases separating them. The CDR3 totals 15 residues. The chain's CDR3 is CATSMGSGFYNEQFF. CDR3 nucleotide sequence: TGTGCCACCAGCATGGGCAGCGGGTTCTACAATGAGCAGTTCTTC.

The chain joins TRBV7-2 to TRBJ1-2, with TRBD1 as a possible D gene (5 bases). Looked up from germline, CDR1 is SGHTA and CDR2 is FQGNSA. The CDR3 loop spans 16 amino acids. Trimming pared 4 bases from V and 3 bases from J, leaving 18 bases between. The CDR3 coding sequence is TGTGCCAGCAGCTCAGGGATTGGGCAGCTATACTATGGCTACACCTTC. Protein sequence: CASSSGIGQLYYGYTF.

This clone has only one observation. The V gene is TRBV7-8, the J gene TRBJ2-1; 9 bases align to TRBD2. Germline-derived CDR1 and CDR2 are SGHVS and FQNEAQ. The CDR3 is 15 amino acids. Germline trimming cut 4 bases from V and 7 bases from J; bases unmatched to any gene: 8. Here the CDR3 DNA reads TGTGCCAGCAGCTCAGAGCGGGGGGTCTTGAATGAGCAGTTCTTC. Translated, it gives CASSSERGVLNEQFF. Full variable domain (outside the CDR3, taken from reference TRBV7-8 and TRBJ2-1): GAGVSQSPRYKVAKRGQDVALRCDPISGHVSLFWYQQALGQGPEFLTYFQNEAQLDKSGLPSDRFFAERPEGSVSTLKIQRTQQEDSAVYLCASSSERGVLNEQFFGPGTRLTVL.

This chain uses TRBV2 with TRBJ2-5; 13 bases are shared with TRBD2. CDR3 length: 15 residues. Germline V gives CDR1 SNHLY, CDR2 FYNNEI. The V and J ends lost 4 bases and 5 bases, in that order; junction bases with no gene match: 4. CDR3 amino acids: CASSGETSGRETQYF. The DNA of the CDR3 is TGTGCCAGCAGTGGCGAGACTAGCGGGAGGGAGACCCAGTACTTC.

V usage is TRBV14 and J usage is TRBJ1-1; D is ambiguous. CDR3 length: 13 amino acids. V gave up 1 base and J gave up 4 bases, with 7 bases separating them. Germline V gives CDR1 SGHDN, CDR2 FVKESK. This CDR3 is CASSQGALTEAFF. For the CDR3, the DNA is TGTGCCAGCAGCCAAGGGGCGCTCACTGAAGCTTTCTTT.

The gene calls are TRBV19 and TRBJ1-5; D perhaps matches TRBD1 (5 bases). Trimming removed 3 bases from V and 3 bases from J, with 15 bases in between. Germline V gives CDR1 LNHDA, CDR2 SQIVND (reference sequence). This CDR3 has 16 residues. The CDR3 DNA reads TGTGCCAGTAGTATGAGAGCTCAGGGTTACAATCAGCCCCAGCATTTT. Translated: CASSMRAQGYNQPQHF.

This chain uses TRBV5-1 with TRBJ1-2, with TRBD1 matching over 8 bases. The CDR3 length is 14 residues. The V gene's germline CDR1 is SGHRS and CDR2 YFSETQ. The trim removed 2 bases at V and 3 bases at J, leaving 3 bases unmatched. The CDR3 DNA follows: TGCGCCAGCAGCTTACTGACAGGGGACTATGGCTACACCTTC. Encoded protein: CASSLLTGDYGYTF.

V and J are TRBV6-6 and TRBJ2-1, with 10 bases matching TRBD2. Germline V CDR1 and CDR2: MNHNY, SVGAGI (reference sequence). The CDR3 has 15 amino acids. The trim removed 0 bases at V and 8 bases at J, leaving 4 bases unmatched. The CDR3 DNA reads as TGTGCCAGCAGTTACTCGACCCTAGCGGGGGATGAGCAGTTCTTC. This encodes CASSYSTLAGDEQFF.

This clone was counted a few times. The rearrangement joins TRBV5-1 to TRBJ1-1; D gene ambiguous. Germline CDR1 is SGHRS and CDR2 is YFSETQ. The V and J ends lost 4 bases and 3 bases respectively, with 7 bases between them. This CDR3 contains 12 residues. The CDR3 protein is CASSLTDTEAFF. The DNA of the CDR3 is TGCGCCAGCAGCCTTACAGACACTGAAGCTTTCTTT. The full variable domain, rest sourced from reference TRBV5-1 and TRBJ1-1, is KAGVTQTPRYLIKTRGQQVTLSCSPISGHRSVSWYQQTPGQGLQFLFEYFSETQRNKGNFPGRFSGRQFSNSRSEMNVSTLELGDSALYLCASSLTDTEAFFGQGTRLTVV.

The rearrangement uses TRBV7-2 and TRBJ2-1; D is undetermined. CDR3 length: 15 residues. Germline CDR1 is SGHTA and CDR2 is FQGNSA. Trimming removed 1 base from V and 2 bases from J, with 9 bases in between. CDR3 residues: CASSLVAEAYNEQFF. CDR3 DNA sequence: TGTGCCAGCAGCTTAGTTGCGGAAGCCTACAATGAGCAGTTCTTC.

The rearrangement uses TRBV13 and TRBJ2-1; 10 bases are a match to TRBD2. V was pared by 5 bases and J by 0 bases, with 13 bases of the junction left unmatched. The germline V gene has CDR1 PRHDT and CDR2 FYEKMQ (reference sequence). This CDR3 spans 19 amino acids. The CDR3 region has the DNA TGTGCCAGCAGCGCCACTAGCGGGATATTCCAACTCTCCTACAATGAGCAGTTCTTC. It codes for CASSATSGIFQLSYNEQFF. Based on the CDR3 plus reference TRBV13 and TRBJ2-1, the full variable domain is AAGVIQSPRHLIKEKRETATLKCYPIPRHDTVYWYQQGPGQDPQFLISFYEKMQSDKGSIPDRFSAQQFSDYHSELNMSSLELGDSALYFCASSATSGIFQLSYNEQFFGPGTRLTVL.

The rearrangement joins TRBV7-3 to TRBJ2-2, with D perhaps matching TRBD2 (5 bases). The CDR3 covers 14 residues. The germline V gene has CDR1 SGHTA and CDR2 FQGTGA. Trimming stripped 0 bases from V and 4 bases from J, with 6 bases between. CDR3 protein: CASSLTGVTGELFF. DNA of the CDR3: TGTGCCAGCAGCTTAACGGGAGTCACCGGGGAGCTGTTTTTT.

This rearrangement joins TRBV27 to TRBJ1-4, with D possibly matching TRBD1 (5 bases). The CDR3 is 15 amino acids. Germline V gene lookup returns CDR1 MNHEY and CDR2 SMNVEV (reference sequence). V gave up 5 bases and J gave up 3 bases, with 13 bases separating them. The CDR3 loop is CASSRQPHANEKLFF. The CDR3 bases are TGTGCCAGCAGTCGACAGCCCCATGCTAATGAAAAACTGTTTTTT. Variable domain in full (rest from reference TRBV27 and TRBJ1-4): EAQVTQNPRYLITVTGKKLTVTCSQNMNHEYMSWYRQDPGLGLRQIYYSMNVEVTDKGDVPEGYKVSRKEKRNFPLILESPSPNQTSLYFCASSRQPHANEKLFFGSGTQLSVL.

The chain has TRBV27 and TRBJ2-4; the D gene is possibly TRBD2 (6 bases). This CDR3 spans 15 amino acids. The germline V gene has CDR1 MNHEY and CDR2 SMNVEV (reference sequence). Trimming removed 2 bases at V and 6 bases at J, with 14 bases between. The CDR3 protein is CASSLIGGDVNIQYF. The CDR3 DNA reads as TGTGCCAGCAGTTTAATTGGAGGGGACGTAAACATTCAGTACTTC.

The V call is TRBV5-4, the J call TRBJ2-1; 12 bases are a match to TRBD2. The J segment lost 6 bases and the V segment lost 3 bases, leaving 4 bases of the junction unmatched. This CDR3 region has 15 residues. Germline V lookup: CDR1 SGHNT, CDR2 YYREEE (reference sequence). CDR3 sequence reads: CASSSTSGSRNEQFF. In nucleotides, the CDR3 is TGTGCCAGCAGCTCGACTAGCGGGAGTCGCAATGAGCAGTTCTTC.

In its sample, this clone was seen a few times. CDR3 protein: CASSLTGRGGGYTF. The CDR3, as DNA: TGTGCCAGCAGTTTAACGGGCCGAGGGGGTGGCTACACCTTC. The chain has TRBV27 and TRBJ1-2; a weak D match, TRBD1 (6 bases). The CDR3 is 14 amino acids. The ends were cut back, 2 bases at V and 7 bases at J, with 14 bases in the middle. Germline values: CDR1 MNHEY, CDR2 SMNVEV (reference sequence).

V gene TRBV18 combines with J gene TRBJ2-7; weak D call: TRBD2 (5 bases). Germline CDR1 reads KGHSH; CDR2 reads LQKENI. V lost 3 bases and J lost 4, with 10 bases in between. The CDR3 is 13 residues long. CDR3 in amino acids: CASSPAGMYEQYF. The CDR3 bases are TGTGCCAGCTCACCGGCCGGGATGTACGAGCAGTACTTC. The variable domain in full, completed from reference TRBV18 and TRBJ2-7, reads NAGVMQNPRHLVRRRGQEARLRCSPMKGHSHVYWYRQLPEEGLKFMVYLQKENIIDESGMPKERFSAEFPKEGPSILRIQQVVRGDSAAYFCASSPAGMYEQYFGPGTRLTVT.

CDR3 amino acids: CASSPLVKGYGYTF. CDR3 DNA sequence: TGTGCCAGCAGTCCCCTGGTGAAGGGGTATGGCTACACCTTC. The chain uses TRBV27 and TRBJ1-2, with a weak D call TRBD1 (5 bases). The germline V gene encodes CDR1 MNHEY and CDR2 SMNVEV (reference sequence). V dropped 5 bases and J dropped 5 bases, with 15 bases sitting between them. The CDR3 length is 14 residues.

The rearrangement joins TRBV7-2 to TRBJ2-7; D is perhaps TRBD1 (6 bases). The CDR3 extends over 13 amino acids. V was shortened by 8 bases and J by 0 bases, with 11 bases between the two germline ends. Looked up from germline, CDR1 is SGHTA and CDR2 is FQGNSA. CDR3 region: CASGTRNSYEQYF. The CDR3 nucleotides read TGTGCCAGCGGGACAAGAAACTCCTACGAGCAGTACTTC. The full variable domain, its missing parts supplied by reference TRBV7-2 and TRBJ2-7, is GAGVSQSPSNKVTEKGKDVELRCDPISGHTALYWYRQSLGQGLEFLIYFQGNSAPDKSGLPSDRFSAERTGGSVSTLTIQRTQQEDSAVYLCASGTRNSYEQYFGPGTRLTVT.

V usage is TRBV5-1 and J usage is TRBJ2-2; 8 bases match TRBD1. The V segment lost 6 bases and the J segment 1 base; nucleotides outside the gene matches: 8. Germline V gene data show CDR1 as SGHRS and CDR2 as YFSETQ. The CDR3 has 16 residues. CDR3 nucleotide sequence: TGCGCCAGCACCTCCTCCGGGACAGGGAACACCGGGGAGCTGTTTTTT. It specifies CASTSSGTGNTGELFF.

The chain links TRBV27 to TRBJ2-7; 8 nucleotides align to TRBD1. Germline V lookup: CDR1 MNHEY, CDR2 SMNVEV (reference sequence). The trim removed 6 bases at V and 4 bases at J, leaving 8 bases unmatched. The CDR3 length is 14 residues. For the CDR3, the DNA is TGTGCCAGCAGAGCCTCGGGACAGGAATACGAGCAGTACTTC. This gives the protein CASRASGQEYEQYF.

The chain is built from TRBV5-6 and TRBJ2-1; D possibly corresponds to TRBD1 (6 bases). V was shortened by 4 bases and J by 5 bases, with 16 bases between the two germline ends. The CDR3 extends over 15 amino acids. The germline gives CDR1 SGHDT, CDR2 YYEEEE. This CDR3 reads CASSRDRKSHNEQFF. The CDR3 bases are TGTGCCAGCAGCCGAGACAGGAAATCTCACAATGAGCAGTTCTTC. Combining the CDR3 with reference TRBV5-6 and TRBJ2-1 gives the whole variable domain DAGVTQSPTHLIKTRGQQVTLRCSPKSGHDTVSWYQQALGQGPQFIFQYYEEEERQRGNFPDRFSGHQFPNYSSELNVNALLLGDSALYLCASSRDRKSHNEQFFGPGTRLTVL.

The chain has TRBV6-5 and TRBJ2-3, with TRBD2 identical over 7 bases. The CDR3 sequence is 15 residues long. V lost 5 bases and J lost 1; bases outside the gene matches: 6. Germline assignment: CDR1 MNHEY and CDR2 SVGAGI. This CDR3 reads CASSLAEQGTDTQYF. For the CDR3, the DNA is TGTGCCAGCAGTCTAGCGGAACAAGGCACAGATACGCAGTATTTT.

The chain recombines TRBV2 with TRBJ1-4, with TRBD1 matching 7 bases. Looked up from germline, CDR1 is SNHLY and CDR2 is FYNNEI. Germline trimming cut 4 bases from V and 14 bases from J; bases unmatched to any gene: 4. This CDR3 contains 11 residues. The CDR3 loop is CASSGGTELFF. CDR3 in DNA: TGTGCCAGCAGTGGAGGGACAGAGCTGTTTTTT. The entire variable domain, with the rest obtained from reference TRBV2 and TRBJ1-4, is as follows: EPEVTQTPSHQVTQMGQEVILRCVPISNHLYFYWYRQILGQKVEFLVSFYNNEISEKSEIFDDQFSVERPDGSNFTLKIRSTKLEDSAMYFCASSGGTELFFGSGTQLSVL.